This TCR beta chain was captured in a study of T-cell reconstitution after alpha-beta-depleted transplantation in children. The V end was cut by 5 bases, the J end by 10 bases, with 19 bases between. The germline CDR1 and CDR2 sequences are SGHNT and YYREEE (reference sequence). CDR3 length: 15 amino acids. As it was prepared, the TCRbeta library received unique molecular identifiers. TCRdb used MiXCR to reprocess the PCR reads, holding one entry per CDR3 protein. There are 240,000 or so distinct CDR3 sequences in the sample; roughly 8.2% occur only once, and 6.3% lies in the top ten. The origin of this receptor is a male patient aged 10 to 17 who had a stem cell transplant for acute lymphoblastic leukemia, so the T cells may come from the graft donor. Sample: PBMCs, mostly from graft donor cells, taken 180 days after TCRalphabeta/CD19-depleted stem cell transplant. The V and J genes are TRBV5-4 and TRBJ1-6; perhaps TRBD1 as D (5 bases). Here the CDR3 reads CASSPEWGGNSPLHF. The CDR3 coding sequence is TGTGCCAGCAGTCCCGAATGGGGGGGAAACTCACCCCTCCACTTT.